What follows are 5 T cell receptor beta chains derived from one specimen sequenced in a study of cytomegalovirus exposure and HLA in healthy donors. The PCR employed 60 Vbeta primers together with 13 Jbeta primers. This table comes from immunoSEQ multiplex PCR, and its TCRdb copy is limited to in-frame clones, with some not included. The profile covers roughly 100,000 clones, with 63% appearing a single time and about 4.9% taken by the ten largest. The sequenced sample was PBMCs. These receptors were taken from a human donor in good health.

This clone was picked up a small number of times. V is TRBV5-6 and J is TRBJ2-7; a weak D match, TRBD2 (6 bases). V lost 0 bases and J lost 3, with 16 bases in between. Germline loops: CDR1 SGHDT, CDR2 YYEEEE. This CDR3 comprises 16 residues. The CDR3 bases are TGTGCCAGCAGCTTGGCTACAGGACTACTAGTCTACGAGCAGTACTTC. Protein product: CASSLATGLLVYEQYF.

J is TRBJ1-4 and V is TRBV28; D remains unclear. Per germline, CDR1 MDHEN and CDR2 SYDVKM. V lost 3 bases, J lost 0 bases, and 5 bases lay in between. The CDR3 length is 14 residues. This chain's CDR3 is CASSFPTTNEKLFF. In nucleotides, the CDR3 is TGTGCCAGCAGTTTTCCCACAACTAATGAAAAACTGTTTTTT.

This clone was seen a handful of times. V gene TRBV4-1 combines with J gene TRBJ2-7; a weak D match, TRBD2 (5 bases). The CDR3 has 15 amino acids. V was shortened by 0 bases and J by 2 bases, with 11 bases between the two germline ends. Per the germline V gene, CDR1 is MGHRA and CDR2 is YSYEKL. In DNA form, the CDR3 reads TGCGCCAGCAGCCAAGAGCGGGTTCTTCCCTACGAGCAGTACTTC. Protein: CASSQERVLPYEQYF.

The chain employs TRBV7-9 and TRBJ2-6; TRBD1 aligns across 7 bases. Per germline, CDR1 SEHNR and CDR2 FQNEAQ (reference sequence). The CDR3 loop spans 17 amino acids. The V segment lost 6 bases and the J segment 1 base; nucleotides outside the gene matches: 9. The CDR3 region is CASRTGTVSSGANVLTF. DNA of the CDR3: TGTGCCAGCAGAACCGGGACAGTCTCGTCTGGGGCCAACGTCCTGACTTTC.

This chain uses TRBV5-6 with TRBJ2-4; TRBD2 might be the D (6 bases). V shed 3 bases and J shed 0 bases, with 13 bases lying between them. CDR1 and CDR2 from the germline V gene are SGHDT and YYEEEE. The CDR3 runs to 16 residues. The CDR3 loop is CASSSYRDLAKNIQYF. In DNA form, the CDR3 reads TGTGCCAGCAGCTCATACCGGGACTTAGCCAAAAACATTCAGTACTTC.